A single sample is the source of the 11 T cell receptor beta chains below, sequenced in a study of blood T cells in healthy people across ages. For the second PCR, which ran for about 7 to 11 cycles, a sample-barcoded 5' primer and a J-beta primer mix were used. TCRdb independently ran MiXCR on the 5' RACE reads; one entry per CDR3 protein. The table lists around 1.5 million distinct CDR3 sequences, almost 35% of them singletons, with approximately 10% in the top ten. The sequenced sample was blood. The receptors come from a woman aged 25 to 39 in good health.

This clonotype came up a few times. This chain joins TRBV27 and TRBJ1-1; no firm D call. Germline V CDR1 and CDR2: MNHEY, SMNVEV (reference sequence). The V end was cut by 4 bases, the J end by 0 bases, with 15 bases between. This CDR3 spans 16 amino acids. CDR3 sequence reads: CASSSNEGTMNTEAFF. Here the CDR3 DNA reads TGTGCCAGCAGTTCCAATGAGGGAACCATGAACACTGAAGCTTTCTTT.

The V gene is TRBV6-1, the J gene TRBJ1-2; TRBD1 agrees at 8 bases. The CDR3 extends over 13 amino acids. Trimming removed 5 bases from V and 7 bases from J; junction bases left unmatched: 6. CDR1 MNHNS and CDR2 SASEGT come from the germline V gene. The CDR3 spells CASSPTGGLGYTF. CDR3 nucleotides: TGTGCCAGCAGTCCCACAGGGGGTCTTGGCTACACCTTC.

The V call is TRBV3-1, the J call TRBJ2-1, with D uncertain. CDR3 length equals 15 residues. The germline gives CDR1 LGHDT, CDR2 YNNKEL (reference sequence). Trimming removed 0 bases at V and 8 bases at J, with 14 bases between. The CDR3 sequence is CASSQDLSGCDEQFF. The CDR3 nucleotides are TGTGCCAGCAGCCAAGACTTGTCGGGTTGCGATGAGCAGTTCTTC.

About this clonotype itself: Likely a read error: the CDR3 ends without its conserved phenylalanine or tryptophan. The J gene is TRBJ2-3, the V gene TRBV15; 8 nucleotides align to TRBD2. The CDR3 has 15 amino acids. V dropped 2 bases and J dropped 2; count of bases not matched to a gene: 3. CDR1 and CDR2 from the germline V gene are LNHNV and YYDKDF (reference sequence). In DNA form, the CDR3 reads TGTGCCACCAGCAGACGCGGGGGGCCCACAGATACGCAGTATTTG. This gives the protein CATSRRGGPTDTQYL.

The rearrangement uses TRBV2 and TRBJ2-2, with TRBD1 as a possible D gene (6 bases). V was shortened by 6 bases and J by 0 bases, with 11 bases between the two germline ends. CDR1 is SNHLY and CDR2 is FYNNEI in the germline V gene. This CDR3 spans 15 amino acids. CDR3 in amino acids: CASSLDSANTGELFF. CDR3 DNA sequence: TGTGCCAGCAGCCTGGACAGTGCGAACACCGGGGAGCTGTTTTTT.

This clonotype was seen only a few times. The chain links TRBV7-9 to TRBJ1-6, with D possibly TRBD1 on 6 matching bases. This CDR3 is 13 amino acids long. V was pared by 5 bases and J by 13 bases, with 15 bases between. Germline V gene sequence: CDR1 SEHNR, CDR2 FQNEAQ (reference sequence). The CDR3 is CASSGTGSSPLHF. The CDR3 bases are TGTGCCAGCAGCGGAACAGGGTCTTCGCCCCTCCACTTT.

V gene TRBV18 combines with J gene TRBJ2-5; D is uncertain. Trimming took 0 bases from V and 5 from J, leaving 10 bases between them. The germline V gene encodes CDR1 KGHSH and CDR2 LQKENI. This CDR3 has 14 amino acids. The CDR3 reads CASSPPVYSETQYF. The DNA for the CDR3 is TGTGCCAGCTCACCACCGGTTTACTCGGAGACCCAGTACTTC. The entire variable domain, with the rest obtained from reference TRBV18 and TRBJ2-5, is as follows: NAGVMQNPRHLVRRRGQEARLRCSPMKGHSHVYWYRQLPEEGLKFMVYLQKENIIDESGMPKERFSAEFPKEGPSILRIQQVVRGDSAAYFCASSPPVYSETQYFGPGTRLLVL.

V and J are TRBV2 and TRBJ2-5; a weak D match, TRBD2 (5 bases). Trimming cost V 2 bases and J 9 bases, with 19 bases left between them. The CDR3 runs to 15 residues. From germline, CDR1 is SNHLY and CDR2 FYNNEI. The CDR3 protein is CASSETPANSGAQYF. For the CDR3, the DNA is TGTGCCAGCAGTGAAACCCCCGCCAACTCCGGGGCCCAGTACTTC. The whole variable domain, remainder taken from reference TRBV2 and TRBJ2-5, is EPEVTQTPSHQVTQMGQEVILRCVPISNHLYFYWYRQILGQKVEFLVSFYNNEISEKSEIFDDQFSVERPDGSNFTLKIRSTKLEDSAMYFCASSETPANSGAQYFGPGTRLLVL.

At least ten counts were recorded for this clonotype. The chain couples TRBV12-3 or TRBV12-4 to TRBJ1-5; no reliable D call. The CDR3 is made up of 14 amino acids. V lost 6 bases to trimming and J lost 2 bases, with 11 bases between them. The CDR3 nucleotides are TGTGCCAGCAGCCCGGACGGGGGCAATCAGCCCCAGCATTTT. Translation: CASSPDGGNQPQHF.

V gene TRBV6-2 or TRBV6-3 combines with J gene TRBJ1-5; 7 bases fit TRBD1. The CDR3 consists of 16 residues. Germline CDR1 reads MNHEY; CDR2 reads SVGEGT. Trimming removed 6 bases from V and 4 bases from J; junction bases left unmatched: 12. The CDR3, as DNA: TGTGCCAGCAGCCCTAGGCTACAGGGGAGGAATCAGCCCCAGCATTTT. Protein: CASSPRLQGRNQPQHF.

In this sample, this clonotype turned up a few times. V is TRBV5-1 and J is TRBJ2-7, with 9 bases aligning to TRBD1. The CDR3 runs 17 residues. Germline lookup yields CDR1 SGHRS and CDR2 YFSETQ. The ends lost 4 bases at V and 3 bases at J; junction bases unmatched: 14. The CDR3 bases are TGCGCCAGCAGCCCGCAGACCACCGGGACAGGGTTCTACGAGCAGTACTTC. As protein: CASSPQTTGTGFYEQYF.